This T cell receptor beta chain was identified in a study of T-cell memory formation after mild COVID-19. Via MiXCR, TCRdb re-called the 5' RACE reads, giving one row per CDR3 protein. The sample contains roughly 320,000 distinct CDR3 sequences, 25% to 30% of which appear only once. This clonotype was seen at least ten times. The antigen is unknown. The germline V and J ends were trimmed by 0 bases and 2 bases, with 5 bases remaining between them. CDR1 is SGHRS, CDR2 YFSETQ, per germline. This CDR3 comprises 13 residues. The study's findings and limits: Whether day 37 second-wave clones are SARS-CoV-2-specific was not confirmed. Contracting CD4+ clones were located mainly in CM and EM, and CD8+ clones in EMRA.

The clonotype was recovered from an adult woman who had mild COVID-19 (a few samples of this study predate the infection). Cell type and time point are not known. The rearrangement uses TRBV5-1 and TRBJ2-5, with D perhaps given as TRBD1 or TRBD2 (5 bases each). The specimen sequenced was PBMCs or a T cell subset sorted from them (not recorded which). The CDR3 bases are TGCGCCAGCAGCTTGGGGGGGCAAGAGACCCAGTACTTC. Translated: CASSLGGQETQYF.